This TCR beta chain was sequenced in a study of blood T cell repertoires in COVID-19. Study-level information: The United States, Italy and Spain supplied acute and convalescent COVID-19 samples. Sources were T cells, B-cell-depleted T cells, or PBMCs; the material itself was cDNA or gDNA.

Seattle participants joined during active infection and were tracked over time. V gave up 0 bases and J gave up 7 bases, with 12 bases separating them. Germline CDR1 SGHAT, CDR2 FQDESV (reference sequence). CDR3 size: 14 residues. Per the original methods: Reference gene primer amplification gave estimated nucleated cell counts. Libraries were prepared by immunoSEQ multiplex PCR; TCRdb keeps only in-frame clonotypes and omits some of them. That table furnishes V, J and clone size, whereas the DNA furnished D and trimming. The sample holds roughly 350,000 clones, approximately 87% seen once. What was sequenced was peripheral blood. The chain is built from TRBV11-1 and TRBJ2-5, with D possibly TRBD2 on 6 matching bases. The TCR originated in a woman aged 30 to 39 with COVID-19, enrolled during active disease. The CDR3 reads CASSLAGLSGTQYF. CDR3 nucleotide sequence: TGTGCCAGCAGCTTAGCGGGACTTTCTGGGACCCAGTACTTC.